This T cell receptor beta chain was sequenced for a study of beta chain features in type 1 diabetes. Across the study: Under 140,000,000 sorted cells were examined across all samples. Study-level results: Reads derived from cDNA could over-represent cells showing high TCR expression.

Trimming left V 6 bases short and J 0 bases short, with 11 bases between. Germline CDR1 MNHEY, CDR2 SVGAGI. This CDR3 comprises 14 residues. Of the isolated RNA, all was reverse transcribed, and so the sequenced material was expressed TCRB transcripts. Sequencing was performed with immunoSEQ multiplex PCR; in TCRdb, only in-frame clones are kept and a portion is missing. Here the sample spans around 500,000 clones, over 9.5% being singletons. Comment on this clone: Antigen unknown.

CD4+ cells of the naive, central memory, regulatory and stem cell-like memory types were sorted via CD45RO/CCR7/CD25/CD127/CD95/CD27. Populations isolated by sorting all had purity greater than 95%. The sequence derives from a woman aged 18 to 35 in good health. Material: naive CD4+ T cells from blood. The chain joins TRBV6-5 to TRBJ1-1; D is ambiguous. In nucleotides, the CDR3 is TGTGCCAGCAGAAACAGCTACATGAACACTGAAGCTTTCTTT. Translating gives CASRNSYMNTEAFF.